The 27 T cell receptor beta chains given below trace back to one sample, sequenced in a study of T-cell memory formation after mild COVID-19. TCRdb called the 5' RACE reads again in MiXCR, with one record for every CDR3 protein. The sample lists around 320,000 distinct CDR3 sequences, 13% to 15% seen once, with roughly a fifth in the top ten. Specimen: PBMCs or a T cell subset sorted from them (not recorded which). The receptors originated from a man between 18 and 35 years old who had mild COVID-19 (a few samples of this study predate the infection). Cell type and time point are not known.

In its sample, this clonotype was seen many times. J is TRBJ1-2 and V is TRBV7-9; D unclear. Germline V gene data show CDR1 as SEHNR and CDR2 as FQNEAQ (reference sequence). CDR3 length equals 12 residues. Deletions cut 1 base from V and 6 bases from J, with 6 bases between. CDR3 DNA sequence: TGTGCCAGCAGCTTAGAACAACATGGCTACACCTTC. Protein: CASSLEQHGYTF. The full variable domain, rest sourced from reference TRBV7-9 and TRBJ1-2, is DTGVSQNPRHKITKRGQNVTFRCDPISEHNRLYWYRQTLGQGPEFLTYFQNEAQLEKSRLLSDRFSAERPKGSFSTLEIQRTEQGDSAMYLCASSLEQHGYTFGSGTRLTVV.

This clonotype was detected ten times or more. V gene TRBV12-3 or TRBV12-4 combines with J gene TRBJ2-7; 10 nucleotides match TRBD1. The junction had 3 bases not matched to a gene; V was cut back by 5 bases and J by 5 bases. CDR3 length equals 13 residues. The CDR3 region is CASSRQGAHEQYF. DNA for the CDR3: TGTGCCAGCAGTCGACAGGGGGCCCACGAGCAGTACTTC.

The chain combines TRBV6-6 with TRBJ2-1; 10 positions agree with TRBD2. Germline V gene sequence: CDR1 MNHNY, CDR2 SVGAGI (reference sequence). CDR3 size: 18 residues. Germline trimming cut 0 bases from V and 1 base from J; bases unmatched to any gene: 6. The CDR3 bases are TGTGCCAGCAGTTACTCGAGGGAGCGGGGGGGGTCCTACAATGAGCAGTTCTTC. Its protein is CASSYSRERGGSYNEQFF.

This clonotype was seen ten or more times. CDR3 residues: CASSQDGSNQPQHF. CDR3 coding DNA: TGCGCCAGCAGCCAAGATGGGAGCAATCAGCCCCAGCATTTT. The chain recombines TRBV4-1 with TRBJ1-5, with D hard to call. The CDR3 covers 14 residues. Germline assignment: CDR1 MGHRA and CDR2 YSYEKL. V lost 0 bases, J lost 1 base, and 4 bases lay in between.

A few counts support this clonotype. The chain combines TRBV20-1 with TRBJ1-1; the D gene is possibly TRBD1 (6 bases). The CDR3 is 14 amino acids. Trimming took 3 bases from V and 2 from J, leaving 13 bases between them. Germline V gene sequence: CDR1 DFQATT, CDR2 SNEGSKA (reference sequence). The CDR3 bases are TGCAGTGCTAGGCCCACAGGGTTTAACACTGAAGCTTTCTTT. This gives the protein CSARPTGFNTEAFF.

This clonotype was seen only a few times. The chain uses TRBV7-2 and TRBJ2-5; D may be TRBD1 or TRBD2 (5 bases each). The CDR3 length is 15 residues. From germline, CDR1 is SGHTA and CDR2 FQGNSA. The V end was cut by 0 bases, the J end by 7 bases, with 15 bases between. The CDR3 protein is CASSLAGPSQGTQYF. DNA of the CDR3: TGTGCCAGCAGCTTAGCGGGACCCTCCCAGGGGACCCAGTACTTC.

The gene calls are TRBV7-8 and TRBJ1-3; D may be TRBD1 (6 bases). Germline V CDR1 and CDR2: SGHVS, FQNEAQ. This CDR3 is 15 amino acids long. V lost 5 bases to trimming and J lost 5 bases, with 16 bases between them. The CDR3 nucleotides read TGTGCCAGCAGCGCCCAAGGCGGGACACGAAACACCATATATTTT. Translation: CASSAQGGTRNTIYF.

The gene calls are TRBV28 and TRBJ2-7; TRBD2 aligns across 7 bases. V trimming: 4 bases; J trimming: 1 base; junction bases outside the gene matches: 7. Germline V CDR1 and CDR2: MDHEN, SYDVKM. The CDR3 totals 15 residues. The CDR3 region has the DNA TGTGCCAGCAGTTCGCCGTCGGGGGGTTCCTACGAGCAGTACGTC. Its protein product is CASSSPSGGSYEQYV.

V gene TRBV7-3 combines with J gene TRBJ2-1, with D possibly matching TRBD2 (6 bases). V lost 6 bases, J lost 9 bases, and 12 bases lay in between. There are 12 residues in the CDR3. CDR1 is SGHTA and CDR2 is FQGTGA in the germline V gene. CDR3: CASSTSRSEQFF. The DNA for the CDR3 is TGTGCCAGCAGTACTAGCCGATCTGAGCAGTTCTTC.

In this sample, this clonotype turned up a few times. The chain recombines TRBV10-2 with TRBJ2-1, with 11 bases fitting TRBD2. The CDR3 is 15 residues long. Germline CDR1 is WSHSY and CDR2 is SAAADI. With V trimmed by 3 bases and J by 7 bases, 5 bases remained unmatched. The chain's CDR3 is CASSETSGGGNEQFF. The CDR3 bases are TGCGCCAGCAGTGAAACTAGCGGGGGCGGGAATGAGCAGTTCTTC.

This clonotype has a handful of counts. The V gene is TRBV5-1, the J gene TRBJ1-6, with a possible D match to TRBD1 (6 bases). This CDR3 spans 14 amino acids. Germline V gene lookup returns CDR1 SGHRS and CDR2 YFSETQ. V was trimmed by 3 bases and J by 13 bases, leaving 17 bases between them. The CDR3 bases are TGCGCCAGCAGCTCGGCCCCCGACAGGCCCCCCCTCCACTTT. Its translation is CASSSAPDRPPLHF.

This clonotype was found many times. The rearrangement joins TRBV4-1 to TRBJ1-1; D is perhaps TRBD1 (5 bases). Trimming cost V 1 base and J 4 bases, with 13 bases left between them. CDR1 is MGHRA and CDR2 is YSYEKL in the germline V gene. CDR3 length equals 15 residues. CDR3 nucleotides: TGCGCCAGCAGCCAAGGACAGTGGGGGAGCACTGAAGCTTTCTTT. It is translated as CASSQGQWGSTEAFF.

The V call is TRBV27, the J call TRBJ1-1, with D tentatively TRBD1 (6 bases). From germline, CDR1 is MNHEY and CDR2 SMNVEV (reference sequence). V dropped 8 bases and J dropped 0 bases, with 13 bases sitting between them. This CDR3 is built from 14 residues. CDR3 in DNA: TGTGCCAGCTCCCGGACAGTCATGAACACTGAAGCTTTCTTT. Its protein is CASSRTVMNTEAFF.

This clonotype was observed a few times. J is TRBJ2-1 and V is TRBV24-1; maybe TRBD2 (6 bases). Germline V gene sequence: CDR1 KGHDR, CDR2 SFDVKD. The CDR3 runs to 15 residues. V was cut by 5 bases and J by 7 bases, with 17 bases left in between. CDR3 nucleotide sequence: TGTGCCACCAGTGCCCCGGGAGCCAAGGGAAATGAGCAGTTCTTC. Amino acid sequence: CATSAPGAKGNEQFF.

A few counts support this clonotype. CDR3 sequence: CASSIHSGWANYEQFF. CDR3 nucleotide sequence: TGTGCCAGCAGCATCCATAGCGGGTGGGCCAACTATGAGCAGTTCTTC. The gene calls are TRBV7-9 and TRBJ2-1, with 7 bases matching TRBD2. CDR3 length: 16 amino acids. Germline-derived CDR1 and CDR2 are SEHNR and FQNEAQ (reference sequence). V trimming: 5 bases; J trimming: 8 bases; junction bases outside the gene matches: 15.

This clonotype was seen at least ten times. This chain uses TRBV4-3 with TRBJ1-6; the D is unclear. This CDR3 has 16 residues. Trimming took off 0 bases at V and 0 bases at J, with 6 bases between the two ends. CDR1 LGHNA and CDR2 YSLEER come from the germline V gene. The CDR3 bases are TGCGCCAGCAGCCAAGAGGGGAGCTCCTATAATTCACCCCTCCACTTT. It yields the protein CASSQEGSSYNSPLHF.

The rearrangement uses TRBV7-3 and TRBJ2-1; 11 bases map to TRBD2. The CDR3 extends over 16 amino acids. Trimming cost V 4 bases and J 4 bases; bases outside gene matches: 6. The germline V gene encodes CDR1 SGHTA and CDR2 FQGTGA. The CDR3 DNA reads TGTGCCAGCAGCTCCCTTAGCGGGGGGGCTTACAATGAGCAGTTCTTC. It specifies CASSSLSGGAYNEQFF.

This clonotype came up once. The V call is TRBV12-3 or TRBV12-4, the J call TRBJ2-1; 7 nucleotides match TRBD2. The length of the CDR3 is 11 residues. Trimming at V came to 6 bases and at J to 10 bases, leaving 3 bases not matched to a gene. The CDR3 nucleotides read TGTGCCAGCAGCCGGGGACTAGAGCAGTTCTTC. Its protein is CASSRGLEQFF.

V and J are TRBV7-8 and TRBJ1-5, with D perhaps TRBD1 (6 bases). V was cut by 3 bases and J by 0 bases, with 9 bases left in between. Germline V gene lookup returns CDR1 SGHVS and CDR2 FQNEAQ. The CDR3 is made up of 15 amino acids. The CDR3 nucleotides are TGTGCCAGCAGCTTTACAGGGTTTAGCAATCAGCCCCAGCATTTT. This sequence encodes CASSFTGFSNQPQHF.

This clonotype was counted a few times. The chain couples TRBV7-9 to TRBJ1-2; possible D gene TRBD1, 6 bases. CDR3 length: 14 residues. V was trimmed by 5 bases and J by 4 bases, leaving 14 bases between them. Germline CDR1 and CDR2: SEHNR and FQNEAQ (reference sequence). The CDR3 coding sequence is TGTGCCAGCAGCCCCCAGGGGTACGGCTATGGCTACACCTTC. It codes for CASSPQGYGYGYTF.

This clonotype was counted at least ten times. The chain recombines TRBV5-1 with TRBJ2-3; tentatively, D is TRBD1 or TRBD2 (5 bases each). V was pared by 4 bases and J by 2 bases, with 14 bases between. This CDR3 spans 15 amino acids. The germline V gene encodes CDR1 SGHRS and CDR2 YFSETQ. CDR3 residues: CASSPYSGHTDTQYF. DNA of the CDR3: TGCGCCAGCAGCCCATACTCGGGGCACACAGATACGCAGTATTTT. Based on the CDR3 plus reference TRBV5-1 and TRBJ2-3, the full variable domain is KAGVTQTPRYLIKTRGQQVTLSCSPISGHRSVSWYQQTPGQGLQFLFEYFSETQRNKGNFPGRFSGRQFSNSRSEMNVSTLELGDSALYLCASSPYSGHTDTQYFGPGTRLTVL.

This clonotype occurred a few times. The chain recombines TRBV7-3 with TRBJ2-5; D is perhaps TRBD2 (6 bases). CDR1 SGHTA and CDR2 FQGTGA come from the germline V gene. Trimming pared 3 bases from V and 2 bases from J, leaving 13 bases between. There are 15 residues in the CDR3. The CDR3 sequence: CASSLTGGVQETQYF. CDR3 DNA: TGTGCCAGCAGCTTGACTGGAGGGGTACAAGAGACCCAGTACTTC.

Comment on this clonotype: The junction shows a germline mismatch at one end, possibly a read error. The chain combines TRBV10-3 with TRBJ2-5; 7 nucleotides align to TRBD2. The CDR3 contains 13 residues. Germline CDR1 and CDR2: ENHRY and SYGVKD. The CDR3 sequence is CALRASGDETQYF. As DNA, the CDR3 is TGTGCCCTCAGAGCCAGCGGGGATGAGACCCAGTACTTC.

The chain combines TRBV6-6 with TRBJ2-7; D possibly corresponds to TRBD2 (5 bases). The CDR3 loop spans 15 amino acids. Germline V CDR1 and CDR2: MNHNY, SVGAGI (reference sequence). V lost 5 bases, J lost 2 bases, and 16 bases lay in between. CDR3 residues: CASSTPDGGTYEQYV. In nucleotides, the CDR3 is TGTGCCAGCAGTACCCCGGACGGAGGTACCTACGAGCAGTACGTC.

This rearrangement joins TRBV11-2 to TRBJ2-1; D is perhaps TRBD2 (6 bases). CDR1 is SGHAT and CDR2 is FQNNGV in the germline V gene. The CDR3 has 15 residues. V lost 1 base, J lost 4 bases, and 11 bases lay in between. The CDR3 bases are TGTGCCAGCAGCTTAGTTTACGGGAGTTACAATGAGCAGTTCTTC. Translating it yields CASSLVYGSYNEQFF.

This clonotype was counted only a few times. The J gene is TRBJ2-7, the V gene TRBV7-2, with D unclear. Germline assignment: CDR1 SGHTA and CDR2 FQGNSA. Trimming stripped 5 bases from V and 6 bases from J, with 14 bases between. The CDR3 extends over 13 amino acids. The CDR3 spells CASSPSPPSEQYF. The CDR3 coding sequence is TGTGCCAGCAGCCCATCCCCCCCCTCCGAGCAGTACTTC.

This clonotype came up once. J is TRBJ1-5 and V is TRBV6-6; tentatively, D is TRBD1 (5 bases). This CDR3 spans 15 amino acids. Trimming left V 6 bases short and J 3 bases short, with 15 bases between. Germline CDR1 and CDR2: MNHNY and SVGAGI (reference sequence). CDR3 region: CASSHGTGANQPQHF. The CDR3 DNA sequence: TGTGCCAGCAGCCACGGGACGGGAGCCAATCAGCCCCAGCATTTT.